The next 14 T cell receptor beta chains were all read from a single sample in a study of T-cell reconstitution after alpha-beta-depleted transplantation in children. The authors prepared the TCRbeta library with unique molecular identifiers. TCRdb called the PCR reads again in MiXCR, with one record for every CDR3 protein. Here the sample spans 150,000 to 250,000 distinct CDR3 sequences, 13% to 15% being singletons. The sequenced sample was PBMCs from the stem cell graft donor, obtained from the stem cell graft. These receptors originate from a human donor who donated a stem cell graft to a child with acute lymphoblastic leukemia.

This clonotype was recorded many times. The chain carries TRBV12-3 or TRBV12-4 and TRBJ2-1, with 11 bases lining up with TRBD2. V lost 0 bases and J lost 6; bases outside the gene matches: 1. The CDR3 has 15 residues. CDR3 sequence: CASSLALAGVNEQFF. As DNA, the CDR3 is TGTGCCAGCAGTTTAGCACTAGCGGGAGTCAATGAGCAGTTCTTC.

This clonotype has at least ten counts. The gene calls are TRBV12-3 or TRBV12-4 and TRBJ2-1; a weak D match, TRBD2 (6 bases). This CDR3 contains 13 residues. V shed 5 bases and J shed 9 bases, with 14 bases lying between them. The CDR3 sequence is CASSLSLASEQFF. Written as DNA, the CDR3 is TGTGCCAGCAGTCTTTCCCTAGCGTCTGAGCAGTTCTTC.

The chain has TRBV20-1 and TRBJ2-1; TRBD2 aligns across 15 bases. Germline lookup yields CDR1 DFQATT and CDR2 SNEGSKA (reference sequence). The V gene end was trimmed by 4 bases and the J gene end by 9 bases; junction bases not matched to a gene: 4. The CDR3 has 14 residues. The CDR3 DNA sequence: TGCAGTGCTACGGGACTAGCGGGAGGAGTTGAGCAGTTCTTC. Its protein product is CSATGLAGGVEQFF.

This clonotype was seen at least ten times. The rearrangement uses TRBV29-1 and TRBJ2-7; a possible D gene is TRBD1 (6 bases). CDR1 SQVTM and CDR2 ANQGSEA come from the germline V gene. V lost 5 bases and J 6 bases, leaving 17 bases between the germline ends. There are 13 residues in the CDR3. The CDR3 bases are TGCAGCGTTCGTCCGGGCCTCAGGGGCGAGCAGTACTTC. It is translated as CSVRPGLRGEQYF.

This chain connects TRBV10-3 to TRBJ2-3; D perhaps matches TRBD2 (5 bases). Trimming cost V 5 bases and J 4 bases, with 13 bases left between them. Germline V gene sequence: CDR1 ENHRY, CDR2 SYGVKD. CDR3 length equals 14 residues. CDR3 loop: CAISKDLEADTQYF. In nucleotides, the CDR3 is TGTGCCATCAGTAAGGATTTGGAGGCAGATACGCAGTATTTT.

This clonotype has a count of ten or more. The genes are TRBV5-4 and TRBJ2-3; 7 bases are shared with TRBD2. The V gene end was trimmed by 0 bases and the J gene end by 2 bases; junction bases not matched to a gene: 15. Germline-derived CDR1 and CDR2 are SGHNT and YYREEE (reference sequence). CDR3 length equals 19 residues. CDR3 amino acids: CASSLAVISLAGVTDTQYF. The CDR3 nucleotides are TGTGCCAGCAGCTTGGCAGTAATATCGTTGGCGGGGGTCACAGATACGCAGTATTTT.

This clonotype came up many times. The V and J genes are TRBV5-1 and TRBJ2-3, with D possibly matching TRBD1 (5 bases). Germline loops: CDR1 SGHRS, CDR2 YFSETQ. V dropped 4 bases and J dropped 6 bases, with 12 bases sitting between them. The CDR3 has 13 amino acids. This CDR3 is CASSRGSPDTQYF. CDR3 DNA: TGCGCCAGCAGCAGGGGCAGTCCCGATACGCAGTATTTT.

This clonotype has ten or more counts. The chain is built from TRBV12-3 or TRBV12-4 and TRBJ1-2; D is unresolved. The V end lost 3 bases, the J end lost 5 bases, and 4 bases lay between the germline ends. The CDR3 is made up of 11 amino acids. In nucleotides, the CDR3 is TGTGCCAGCAGTTTGGCGTATGGCTACACCTTC. It codes for CASSLAYGYTF.

This chain joins TRBV7-9 and TRBJ1-1; D is unresolved. The V end lost 1 base, the J end lost 10 bases, and 16 bases lay between the germline ends. Germline values: CDR1 SEHNR, CDR2 FQNEAQ (reference sequence). The CDR3 runs 14 residues. CDR3 sequence: CASSLEVSSGGAFF. CDR3 in DNA: TGTGCCAGCAGCTTAGAGGTTTCCTCCGGAGGAGCTTTCTTT.

CDR3 in amino acids: CASSLLAGGPENEQFF. CDR3 DNA sequence: TGCGCCAGCAGCCTGCTAGCGGGAGGGCCGGAAAATGAGCAGTTCTTC. This sequence joins TRBV5-1 and TRBJ2-1; TRBD2 agrees at 12 bases. This CDR3 contains 16 residues. With 4 bases clipped from V and 7 bases from J, the junction kept 9 bases outside the gene matches. Germline CDR1 reads SGHRS; CDR2 reads YFSETQ.

This clonotype was found many times. The chain combines TRBV5-6 with TRBJ1-1; D unresolved. Germline CDR1 reads SGHDT; CDR2 reads YYEEEE. This CDR3 is 15 amino acids long. V was trimmed by 1 base and J by 6 bases, leaving 16 bases between them. The CDR3 bases are TGTGCCAGCAGCTTGAAGCACCCGGTCGCTGCTGAAGCTTTCTTT. It codes for CASSLKHPVAAEAFF.

Concerning this clonotype itself: This may stem from a read error, because a much larger clone lies one nucleotide away. The final CDR3 position lacks the conserved phenylalanine or tryptophan, pointing to a likely read error. The rearrangement links TRBV20-1 to TRBJ2-1, with D perhaps matching TRBD2 (5 bases). V shed 1 base and J shed 1 base, with 11 bases lying between them. The V gene's germline CDR1 is DFQATT and CDR2 SNEGSKA (reference sequence). The CDR3 runs 15 residues. In DNA, the CDR3 is TGCAGTGCTAGAGCCCGGCTAGCATCCTACAATGAGCAGTTCTAC. It encodes CSARARLASYNEQFY.

This clonotype was recorded many times. The chain couples TRBV20-1 to TRBJ2-5; either TRBD1 or TRBD2 may supply D (7 bases each). V lost 3 bases, J lost 5 bases, and 19 bases lay in between. The CDR3 is 15 amino acids. In germline, CDR1 is DFQATT, CDR2 SNEGSKA (reference sequence). The CDR3 DNA reads as TGCAGTGCTAGCAGGGGGGGAGGCGGAGGCGAGACCCAGTACTTC. Translating gives CSASRGGGGGETQYF.

This clonotype showed up many times. The V and J genes are TRBV7-9 and TRBJ2-5; TRBD2 is a possible D gene (7 bases). CDR3 length equals 15 residues. Germline V lookup: CDR1 SEHNR, CDR2 FQNEAQ (reference sequence). Trimming took off 3 bases at V and 2 bases at J, with 13 bases between the two ends. CDR3 in DNA: TGTGCCAGCAGCTTTCTCGGGGGGCGGCAAGAGACCCAGTACTTC. Its translation: CASSFLGGRQETQYF. The full variable domain, with the rest looked up from reference TRBV7-9 and TRBJ2-5, is DTGVSQNPRHKITKRGQNVTFRCDPISEHNRLYWYRQTLGQGPEFLTYFQNEAQLEKSRLLSDRFSAERPKGSFSTLEIQRTEQGDSAMYLCASSFLGGRQETQYFGPGTRLLVL.